This T cell receptor (beta chain) originates from a study of Ad26.COV2.S vaccination and SARS-CoV-2 variants. Study background: Intramuscular Ad26.COV2.S doses were given once or twice, 56 days apart.

The study, taken as a whole, reports: For non-spike TCRs, breadth in vaccine recipients resembled that in placebo recipients.

Treatment indicated: some 20 received Ad26.COV2.S at low or high dose, single or two shots; about 5 received placebo; per-sample allocation not given. At day 63 after the first vaccine or placebo injection, samples were drawn. In Boston, the donor was an adult between 18-55 years of age. An Ad26 vector was used to express Wuhan-strain SARS-CoV-2 spike as the vaccine. TCRdb's table, derived via immunoSEQ multiplex PCR, lists solely in-frame clones and lacks some. There are 500,000 or so clones in the sample; roughly nine tenths occur only once, and over 10% lies in the top ten. This clone was detected only once. The target antigen is unknown. Per germline, CDR1 SGHTA and CDR2 FQGNSA. The V and J ends lost 2 bases and 3 bases, in that order; junction bases with no gene match: 6. The CDR3 contains 16 residues.

The chain recombines TRBV7-2 with TRBJ2-5; TRBD2 matches at 10 bases. The source material was peripheral blood, sampled in a trial of Ad26.COV2.S vaccine versus placebo. This TCR was sampled from a person between 18 and 60 years old who received the Ad26.COV2.S COVID-19 vaccine or a placebo. The CDR3 DNA follows: TGTGCCAGCAGCTTAAGTATCGGACTAGCGGAAGAGACCCAGTACTTC. This sequence encodes CASSLSIGLAEETQYF.